The 8 T cell receptor beta chains below were found in one sample sequenced in a study of post-analysis software for immune sequencing data. Every TCR beta cDNA library bore unique molecular identifiers. TCRdb reprocessed the PCR reads with MiXCR, giving one entry per CDR3 protein. This table holds about 770,000 distinct CDR3 sequences, roughly 50% found once. These receptors have no identified antigens. General observations from the study: In patients, TRBV5-6, TRBV5-1 and TRBV20-1 belonged to about five TRBV segments found more frequently than in controls.

Material: blood. The origin of the receptors is a girl aged 10 to 17 with multiple sclerosis.

Here the CDR3 reads CSAAVIQDREIRAEVAFF. CDR3 sequence (DNA): TGCAGTGCTGCAGTGATCCAGGACAGGGAGATTAGGGCTGAGGTAGCTTTCTTT. The genes are TRBV20-1 and TRBJ1-1; 8 nucleotides match TRBD1. V lost 5 bases and J lost 10; bases outside the gene matches: 27. The germline V gene has CDR1 DFQATT and CDR2 SNEGSKA (reference sequence). CDR3 length: 18 residues.

The chain combines TRBV12-3 or TRBV12-4 with TRBJ2-2; TRBD2 matches 8 bases. With 8 bases clipped from V and 0 bases from J, the junction kept 8 bases outside the gene matches. This CDR3 contains 16 residues. The CDR3, as DNA: TGTGCCAGCCTCGGGGGTAGCGGGACGAACACCGGGGAGCTGTTTTTT. Residues: CASLGGSGTNTGELFF.

This clonotype was recorded a few times. J is TRBJ1-2 and V is TRBV6-5, with 8 bases matching TRBD1. The CDR3 is 13 residues long. V trimming: 6 bases; J trimming: 3 bases; junction bases outside the gene matches: 3. The V gene's germline CDR1 is MNHEY and CDR2 SVGAGI. In DNA, the CDR3 is TGTGCCAGCAGAGGACAGGGATACTATGGCTACACCTTC. This encodes CASRGQGYYGYTF.

The chain has TRBV6-5 and TRBJ1-5, with D unresolved. Germline V gives CDR1 MNHEY, CDR2 SVGAGI. V was shortened by 0 bases and J by 0 bases, with 6 bases between the two germline ends. The CDR3 length is 15 residues. CDR3 nucleotide sequence: TGTGCCAGCAGTTACTCTCCAGATAGCAATCAGCCCCAGCATTTT. It encodes CASSYSPDSNQPQHF.

The chain carries TRBV20-1 and TRBJ2-3, with 9 bases aligning to TRBD1. Germline V gives CDR1 DFQATT, CDR2 SNEGSKA (reference sequence). The junction had 6 bases not matched to a gene; V was cut back by 3 bases and J by 5 bases. This CDR3 is 14 amino acids long. This CDR3 is CSASPGTGRDTQYF. CDR3 DNA sequence: TGCAGTGCTAGCCCCGGGACAGGGAGAGATACGCAGTATTTT.

CDR3 DNA: TGCGCCAGCAGCATAGGACAGACGAGCTCCTACAATGAGCAGTTCTTC. It yields the protein CASSIGQTSSYNEQFF. The rearrangement uses TRBV5-1 and TRBJ2-1, with a possible D match to TRBD1 (6 bases). The ends were cut back, 4 bases at V and 0 bases at J, with 14 bases in the middle. The CDR3 covers 16 residues. The germline V gene encodes CDR1 SGHRS and CDR2 YFSETQ.

As for this clonotype: A read error may account for a junction end that differs from germline. The rearrangement uses TRBV12-3 or TRBV12-4 and TRBJ2-1; TRBD2 matches at 13 bases. CDR3 length: 16 amino acids. In nucleotides, the CDR3 is TGTGTCAGCAGTGAGACTAGCGGGAGGTCCTACAATGAGCAGTTCTTC. It yields the protein CVSSETSGRSYNEQFF.

The chain is built from TRBV10-3 and TRBJ1-1; no reliable D call. The V end lost 5 bases, the J end lost 0 bases, and 16 bases lay between the germline ends. The CDR3 is 16 residues long. Germline CDR1 ENHRY, CDR2 SYGVKD. DNA of the CDR3: TGTGCCATCAGTAGCTTTAGAAGTGCGTTGAACACTGAAGCTTTCTTT. Residues: CAISSFRSALNTEAFF.